The 22 T cell receptor beta chains listed next were all sequenced from one sample in a study of blood T cells in healthy people across ages. Primers used in a second PCR of about 7 to 12 cycles were a sample-barcoded 5' primer and a J-beta primer mix. TCRdb reanalysed the 5' RACE reads using MiXCR and keeps one entry per CDR3 protein. The sample holds about 1.7 million distinct CDR3 sequences, about 30% seen once. Material for sequencing was blood. All receptors derive from a woman aged 25 to 45 in good health.

V usage is TRBV12-3 or TRBV12-4 and J usage is TRBJ1-2, with 8 positions matching TRBD1. After removal of 4 bases from V and 4 bases from J, the junction contained 11 bases not matched to a gene. This CDR3 has 16 residues. DNA of the CDR3: TGTGCCAGCAGTTCCAGGGGACAGGCGGTCGGCTATGGCTACACCTTC. This codes for CASSSRGQAVGYGYTF.

The chain has TRBV5-5 and TRBJ2-7; no definite D call. Germline V gene data show CDR1 as SGHKS and CDR2 as YYEKEE (reference sequence). This CDR3 comprises 14 residues. V lost 4 bases to trimming and J lost 0 bases, with 11 bases between them. CDR3 nucleotides: TGTGCCAGCAGCGCGTTCGATGGCTCCTACGAGCAGTACTTC. Translation: CASSAFDGSYEQYF.

This clonotype was detected ten times or more. The chain has TRBV4-3 and TRBJ2-7; 7 bases align to TRBD2. This CDR3 comprises 18 residues. V gave up 0 bases and J gave up 1 base; unmatched junction bases: 12. Germline loops: CDR1 LGHNA, CDR2 YSLEER. Here the CDR3 reads CASSQDAGRSSGSYEQYF. CDR3 coding DNA: TGCGCCAGCAGCCAAGATGCTGGTCGGTCTAGCGGTTCCTACGAGCAGTACTTC.

Turning to this clonotype: Given a much more abundant clone one base away, this may be a read error. The gene calls are TRBV27 and TRBJ2-7; 7 nucleotides align to TRBD1. V trimming: 6 bases; J trimming: 3 bases; junction bases outside the gene matches: 5. The germline V gene has CDR1 MNHEY and CDR2 SMNVEV (reference sequence). The CDR3 spans 13 residues. The DNA for the CDR3 is TGTGCCAGCAGCACCTGGACAGGCTACGAGCAGTACTTC. It encodes CASSTWTGYEQYF.

A few counts support this clonotype. V and J are TRBV15 and TRBJ2-3; D is possibly TRBD2 (5 bases). Trimming shortened V by 0 bases and J by 0 bases, and 13 bases separated the two germline ends. The CDR3 is made up of 17 amino acids. The germline V gene encodes CDR1 LNHNV and CDR2 YYDKDF (reference sequence). This chain's CDR3 is CATSRDPGNPSTDTQYF. The CDR3, as DNA: TGTGCCACCAGCAGAGATCCCGGGAATCCTAGCACAGATACGCAGTATTTT.

This clonotype was observed a handful of times. The V call is TRBV5-5, the J call TRBJ1-5; 7 nucleotides agree with TRBD1. Germline CDR1 SGHKS, CDR2 YYEKEE (reference sequence). This CDR3 contains 18 residues. V dropped 5 bases and J dropped 0; count of bases not matched to a gene: 14. The CDR3 nucleotides are TGTGCCAGCAGTTGGACAGGAGGGGGAATTTATAGCAATCAGCCCCAGCATTTT. This codes for CASSWTGGGIYSNQPQHF.

This clonotype was counted a few times. The chain carries TRBV6-1 and TRBJ2-6, with D maybe TRBD2 (6 bases). The CDR3 covers 16 residues. Trimming stripped 3 bases from V and 2 bases from J, with 11 bases between. Germline CDR1 reads MNHNS; CDR2 reads SASEGT. CDR3 region: CASSEEGGAGANVLTF. The CDR3 DNA sequence: TGTGCCAGCAGTGAGGAGGGCGGGGCTGGGGCCAACGTCCTGACTTTC.

This clonotype was recorded only once. Possible read error: a much larger clone is one base away. Here the CDR3 reads CASGSPQGTETQYF. The CDR3 DNA reads TGTGCCAGCGGCTCTCCTCAGGGGACGGAGACCCAGTACTTC. The V and J genes are TRBV7-9 and TRBJ2-5; TRBD1 is a possible D gene (6 bases). CDR1 and CDR2 (germline): SEHNR, FQNEAQ (reference sequence). The CDR3 runs 14 residues. V lost 8 bases, J lost 5 bases, and 18 bases lay in between.

This clonotype showed up many times. The J gene is TRBJ2-7, the V gene TRBV12-3 or TRBV12-4; the D gene is possibly TRBD1 (6 bases). The CDR3 is made up of 14 amino acids. The ends were cut back, 3 bases at V and 4 bases at J, with 13 bases in the middle. CDR3 in amino acids: CASSLLEGEYEQYF. The CDR3 coding sequence is TGTGCCAGCAGTTTGCTTGAGGGGGAGTACGAGCAGTACTTC.

As regards this clonotype: This sequence may be a read error, since a much larger clone differs from it by one base. Likely a read error: the CDR3 ends without its conserved phenylalanine or tryptophan. The chain combines TRBV10-3 with TRBJ1-2; TRBD1 matches at 9 bases. CDR1 and CDR2 (germline): ENHRY, SYGVKD. J gave up 5 bases and V 0 bases, and 1 base lay outside the gene matches. The CDR3 is made up of 14 amino acids. CDR3 loop: CAISESGTGYGYTI. In nucleotides, the CDR3 is TGTGCCATCAGTGAGTCGGGGACAGGGTATGGCTACACCATC.

The genes are TRBV20-1 and TRBJ2-5, with 9 bases that match TRBD2. Trimming took 3 bases from V and 1 from J; bases not matched to a gene: 6. Germline V gene lookup returns CDR1 DFQATT and CDR2 SNEGSKA (reference sequence). This CDR3 comprises 15 residues. CDR3 protein: CSARAPTSGQETQYF. CDR3 bases: TGCAGTGCTAGGGCTCCGACTAGCGGCCAAGAGACCCAGTACTTC.

The sample holds a few counts of this clonotype. V is TRBV20-1 and J is TRBJ2-3; D ambiguous. The V gene's germline CDR1 is DFQATT and CDR2 SNEGSKA (reference sequence). The V end was cut by 4 bases, the J end by 7 bases, with 18 bases between. The CDR3 is 14 amino acids. DNA of the CDR3: TGCAGTGCTACCCCCTTAAGAAACACTTATACGCAGTATTTT. The encoded protein is CSATPLRNTYTQYF.

This clonotype has a count of ten or more. J is TRBJ2-7 and V is TRBV10-3; tentative D call: TRBD1 (6 bases). V dropped 2 bases and J dropped 5 bases, with 10 bases sitting between them. The CDR3 covers 13 residues. Germline CDR1 is ENHRY and CDR2 is SYGVKD. CDR3 amino acids: CAISENRDNEQYF. CDR3 coding DNA: TGTGCCATCAGTGAGAACAGGGACAACGAGCAGTACTTC.

As to this clonotype: A read error may be the cause here, since a much bigger clone is one base away. The chain couples TRBV12-3 or TRBV12-4 to TRBJ2-6; possibly TRBD2 for D (6 bases). The CDR3 runs 17 residues. The CDR3 bases are TGTGCCAGCAGGGCGGAGGGGATAGAGGCTGGGGCCAACGTCCGGACTTTC. Translation gives CASRAEGIEAGANVRTF.

On this clonotype: Because it lacks the conserved phenylalanine or tryptophan at the end, this CDR3 is likely a read error. This chain joins TRBV5-1 and TRBJ2-3, with 7 bases fitting TRBD2. The CDR3 has 17 amino acids. Trimming cost V 0 bases and J 2 bases; bases outside gene matches: 9. CDR1 is SGHRS and CDR2 is YFSETQ in the germline V gene. For the CDR3, the DNA is TGCGCCAGCAGCTTGGGGGGTAGCGGGCGACTCACAGATACGCAGTATCTT. As protein: CASSLGGSGRLTDTQYL.

This clonotype was observed at least ten times. The V and J genes are TRBV20-1 and TRBJ2-7, with D unresolved. Germline CDR1 is DFQATT and CDR2 is SNEGSKA (reference sequence). This CDR3 spans 11 amino acids. Trimming took off 6 bases at V and 3 bases at J, with 9 bases between the two ends. CDR3 residues: CSAYWDYEQYF. CDR3 nucleotides: TGCAGTGCATATTGGGACTACGAGCAGTACTTC.

This chain connects TRBV29-1 to TRBJ1-2, with D perhaps TRBD1 (6 bases). Per the germline V gene, CDR1 is SQVTM and CDR2 is ANQGSEA. The ends were cut back, 6 bases at V and 4 bases at J, with 15 bases in the middle. The CDR3 runs 13 residues. The CDR3: CSVREGGGYGYTF. The CDR3 DNA follows: TGCAGCGTCAGAGAGGGGGGAGGCTATGGCTACACCTTC.

Concerning this clonotype itself: Possible read error: a much larger clone is one base away. The chain couples TRBV9 to TRBJ2-5; TRBD2 matches at 7 bases. The CDR3 runs 15 residues. Germline V CDR1 and CDR2: SGDLS, YYNGEE. The CDR3 DNA reads TGTGACAGCAGCCCAACCCGACGGGAGGCAGAGACCCAGTACTTC. It codes for CDSSPTRREAETQYF. The full variable domain, completed using reference TRBV9 and TRBJ2-5, is DSGVTQTPKHLITATGQRVTLRCSPRSGDLSVYWYQQSLDQGLQFLIQYYNGEERAKGNILERFSAQQFPDLHSELNLSSLELGDSALYFCDSSPTRREAETQYFGPGTRLLVL.

In this sample, this clonotype turned up a few times. This chain joins TRBV20-1 and TRBJ2-1, with D unclear. The CDR3 runs 13 residues. The germline V gene has CDR1 DFQATT and CDR2 SNEGSKA (reference sequence). V was cut by 2 bases and J by 3 bases, with 8 bases left in between. CDR3 protein: CSARLENYNEQFF. In nucleotides, the CDR3 is TGCAGTGCTAGATTGGAGAACTACAATGAGCAGTTCTTC.

In its sample, this clonotype was seen a few times. The rearrangement uses TRBV7-2 and TRBJ2-4, with 11 bases lining up with TRBD2. Germline-derived CDR1 and CDR2 are SGHTA and FQGNSA. V lost 5 bases, J lost 5 bases, and 5 bases stayed unmatched. The CDR3 has 15 residues. The CDR3 DNA follows: TGTGCCAGCAGCCATACACTAGCGGGAGAAAACATTCAGTACTTC. It yields the protein CASSHTLAGENIQYF.

Note on this clonotype: With a much larger clone just one base away, this may be a read error. The chain joins TRBV9 to TRBJ2-3, with D uncertain. Germline-derived CDR1 and CDR2 are SGDLS and YYNGEE. The CDR3 extends over 13 amino acids. CDR3 nucleotides: TGTGCCGGCAGCGTAAAGGGCACAGATACGCAGTATTTT. Its translation is CAGSVKGTDTQYF.

This clonotype was found once. This may stem from a read error, because a much larger clone lies one nucleotide away. The chain couples TRBV9 to TRBJ2-7, with TRBD2 matching over 7 bases. CDR3 size: 16 residues. V lost 0 bases and J lost 2; bases outside the gene matches: 8. Germline V gene data show CDR1 as SGDLS and CDR2 as YYNGEE. The CDR3 is CASSVERWRGTYEQYF. In DNA form, the CDR3 reads TGTGCCAGCAGCGTAGAGAGGTGGCGGGGGACCTACGAGCAGTACTTC.